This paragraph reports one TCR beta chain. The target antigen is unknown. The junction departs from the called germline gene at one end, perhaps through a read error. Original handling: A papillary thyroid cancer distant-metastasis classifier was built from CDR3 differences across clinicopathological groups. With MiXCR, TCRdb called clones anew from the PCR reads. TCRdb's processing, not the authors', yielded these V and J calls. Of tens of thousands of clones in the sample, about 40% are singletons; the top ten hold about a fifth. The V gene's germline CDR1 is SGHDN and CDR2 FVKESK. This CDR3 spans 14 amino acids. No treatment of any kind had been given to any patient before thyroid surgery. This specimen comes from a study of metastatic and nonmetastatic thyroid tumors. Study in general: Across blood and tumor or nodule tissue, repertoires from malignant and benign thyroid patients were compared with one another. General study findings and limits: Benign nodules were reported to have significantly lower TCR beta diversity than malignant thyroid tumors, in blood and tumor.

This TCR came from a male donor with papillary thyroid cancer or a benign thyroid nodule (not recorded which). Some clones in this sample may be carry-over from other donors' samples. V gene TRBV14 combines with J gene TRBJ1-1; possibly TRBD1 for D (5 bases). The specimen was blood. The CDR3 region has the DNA TGTGCCAGCAACCAAGAACGGGGGATCACTGAAGCTTTCTTT. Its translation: CASNQERGITEAFF.